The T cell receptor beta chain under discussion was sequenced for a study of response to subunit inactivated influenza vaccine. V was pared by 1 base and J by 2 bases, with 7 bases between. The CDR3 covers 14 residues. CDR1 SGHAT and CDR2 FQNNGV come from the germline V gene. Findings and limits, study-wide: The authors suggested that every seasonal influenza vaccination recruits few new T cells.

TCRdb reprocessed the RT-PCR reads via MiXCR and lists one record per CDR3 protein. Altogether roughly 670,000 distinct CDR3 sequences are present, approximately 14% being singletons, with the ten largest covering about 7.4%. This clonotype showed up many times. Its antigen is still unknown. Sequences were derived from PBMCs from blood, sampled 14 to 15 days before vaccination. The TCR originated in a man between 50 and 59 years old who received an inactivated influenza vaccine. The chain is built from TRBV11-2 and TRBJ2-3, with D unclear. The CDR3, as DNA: TGTGCCAGCAGCTTAGTGGCAGACACAGATACGCAGTATTTT. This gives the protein CASSLVADTDTQYF.